This T cell receptor beta chain was retrieved from a study of response to subunit inactivated influenza vaccine. The CDR3 covers 17 residues. V lost 3 bases to trimming and J lost 7 bases; unmatched junction nucleotides: 8. TCRdb ran MiXCR on the RT-PCR reads and lists one entry per CDR3 protein. The table records hundreds of thousands of distinct CDR3 sequences, around 11% of them present only once. These data also formed part of another study, on T cells expressing NK-cell markers. That study adds: It was by 5'RACE template switching with UMIs that TCR beta cDNA was made. Several of the experiments relied on an anti-gamma-delta TCR antibody so that only alpha-beta TCR T cells were sorted.

Material: PBMCs from blood, obtained on the day of vaccination. The TCR comes from a man aged 50 to 60 who received an inactivated influenza vaccine. This rearrangement joins TRBV12-3 or TRBV12-4 to TRBJ2-2; 13 bases match TRBD2. DNA for the CDR3: TGTGCCAGCAGTTTTGTTGGACTAGCGGGGGCCAGCGGGGAGCTGTTTTTT. Protein product: CASSFVGLAGASGELFF.